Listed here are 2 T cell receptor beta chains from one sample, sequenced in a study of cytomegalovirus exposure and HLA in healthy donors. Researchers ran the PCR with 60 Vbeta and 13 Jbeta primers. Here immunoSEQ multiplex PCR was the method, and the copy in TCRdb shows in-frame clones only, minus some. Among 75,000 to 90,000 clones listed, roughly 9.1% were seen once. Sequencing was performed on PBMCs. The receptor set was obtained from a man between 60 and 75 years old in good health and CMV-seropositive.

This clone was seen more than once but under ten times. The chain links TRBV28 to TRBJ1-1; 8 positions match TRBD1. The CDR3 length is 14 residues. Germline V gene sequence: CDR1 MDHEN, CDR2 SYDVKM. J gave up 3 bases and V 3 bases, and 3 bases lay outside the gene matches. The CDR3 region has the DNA TGTGCCAGCAGTTTCTCAGGGGGCTACACTGAAGCTTTCTTT. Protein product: CASSFSGGYTEAFF.

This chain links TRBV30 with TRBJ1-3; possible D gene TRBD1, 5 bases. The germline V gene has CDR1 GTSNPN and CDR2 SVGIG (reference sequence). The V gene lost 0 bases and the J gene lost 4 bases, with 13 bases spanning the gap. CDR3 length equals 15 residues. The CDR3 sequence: CAWSVSRAGGNTIYF. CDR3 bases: TGTGCCTGGAGTGTAAGCAGGGCTGGAGGAAACACCATATATTTT.